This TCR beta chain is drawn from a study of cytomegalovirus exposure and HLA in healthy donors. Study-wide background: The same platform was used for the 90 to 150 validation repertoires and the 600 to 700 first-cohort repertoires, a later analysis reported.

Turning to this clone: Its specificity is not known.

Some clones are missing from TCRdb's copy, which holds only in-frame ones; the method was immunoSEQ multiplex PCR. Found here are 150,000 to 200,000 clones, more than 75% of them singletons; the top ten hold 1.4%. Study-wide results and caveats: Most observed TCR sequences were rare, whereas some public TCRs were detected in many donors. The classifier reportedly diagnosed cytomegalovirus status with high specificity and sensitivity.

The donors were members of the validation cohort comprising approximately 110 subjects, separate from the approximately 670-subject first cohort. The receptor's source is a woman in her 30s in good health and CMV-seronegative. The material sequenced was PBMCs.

CDR3 coding DNA: TGTGCCAGCAGTTTAGTGGGGGGGGGCTCCTATAATTCACCCCTCCACTTT. This codes for CASSLVGGGSYNSPLHF. The chain has TRBV27 and TRBJ1-6, with D perhaps TRBD1 (5 bases). Germline V gene data show CDR1 as MNHEY and CDR2 as SMNVEV (reference sequence). Trimming cost V 2 bases and J 0 bases, with 11 bases left between them. CDR3 length: 17 residues.